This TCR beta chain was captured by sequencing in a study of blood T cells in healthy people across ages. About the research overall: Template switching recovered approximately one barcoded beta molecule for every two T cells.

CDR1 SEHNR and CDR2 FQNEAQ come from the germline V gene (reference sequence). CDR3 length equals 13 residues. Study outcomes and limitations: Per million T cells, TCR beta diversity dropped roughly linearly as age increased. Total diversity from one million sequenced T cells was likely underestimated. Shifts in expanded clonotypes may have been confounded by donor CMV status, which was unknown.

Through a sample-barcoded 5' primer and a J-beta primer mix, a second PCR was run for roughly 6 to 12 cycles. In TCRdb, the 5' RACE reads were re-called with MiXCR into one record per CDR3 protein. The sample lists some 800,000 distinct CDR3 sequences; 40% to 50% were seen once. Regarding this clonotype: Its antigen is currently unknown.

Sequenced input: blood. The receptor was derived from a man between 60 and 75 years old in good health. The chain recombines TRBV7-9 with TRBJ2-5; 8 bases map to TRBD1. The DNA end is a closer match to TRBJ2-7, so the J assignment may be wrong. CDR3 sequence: CASSLTGEHEQYF. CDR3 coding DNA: TGTGCCAGCAGCTTGACAGGGGAACACGAGCAGTACTTC.